The rows below give T cell receptor beta chains drawn from one sample of a study of shared clonotypes between healthy human individuals. The protocol was immunoSEQ multiplex PCR, while the TCRdb copy is restricted to in-frame clones and leaves out a portion. Among about 1.1 million clones listed, around three quarters were seen once. Sequenced: memory CD4+ T cells from PBMCs. These receptors came from a young man in good health. Some clones in this sample may be carry-over from other donors' samples. Each CDR3 is given with its conserved first and last residue. The D gene is left open where the match is weak. Some rows mark clone size as missing; the rest say once, few, many or name a class of expanded clone.

j_call d_call clone_size v_call cdr3_aa cdr3_nt
TRBJ2-5 . . TRBV7-3 CASSLSVQETQYF TGTGCCAGCAGCTTATCTGTCCAAGAGACCCAGTACTTC
TRBJ2-3 . . TRBV5-4 CASSPEGGQVDTQYF TGTGCCAGCAGCCCAGAAGGAGGGCAGGTAGATACGCAGTATTTT
TRBJ2-1 . . TRBV6-5 CASSSLNEQFF TGTGCCAGCAGTTCCCTTAATGAGCAGTTCTTC
TRBJ2-3 . . TRBV5-4 CASSLGSGGLSTDTQYF TGTGCCAGCAGCTTGGGTTCCGGGGGCCTTAGCACAGATACGCAGTATTTT
TRBJ1-1 TRBD1 . TRBV7-9 CASSPKGQGAFF TGTGCCAGCAGCCCAAAGGGACAGGGAGCTTTCTTT
TRBJ1-5 . . TRBV27 CASSPTAFDPQHF TGTGCCAGCAGTCCGACAGCCTTTGACCCCCAGCATTTT
TRBJ2-7 . once TRBV9 CASSVAPTGGRIDEQYF TGTGCCAGCAGCGTAGCACCTACAGGTGGCCGGATAGACGAGCAGTACTTC
TRBJ1-1 . . TRBV15 CATSRDQGRNTEAFF TGTGCCACCAGCAGAGACCAGGGGAGGAACACTGAAGCTTTCTTT
TRBJ2-1 TRBD2 few TRBV5-1 CASRSGLAEAEQFF TGCGCCAGCAGATCGGGACTAGCGGAGGCTGAGCAGTTCTTC
TRBJ2-1 . few TRBV7-2 CASTPPSLSYNEQFF TGTGCCAGCACCCCCCCCAGTCTCTCCTACAATGAGCAGTTCTTC
TRBJ1-2 TRBD1 . TRBV6-1 CASSALDRGKMDYGYTF TGTGCCAGCAGTGCGTTGGACAGGGGGAAGATGGACTATGGCTACACCTTC
TRBJ1-3 . . TRBV15 CATRNRDYGNTIYF TGTGCCACCAGAAACAGGGATTATGGAAACACCATATATTTT
TRBJ2-2 . . TRBV30 CAWKQGGAGELFF TGTGCCTGGAAACAGGGGGGGGCCGGGGAGCTGTTTTTT
TRBJ2-5 TRBD1 once TRBV27 CASKRQGAEGTQYF TGTGCCAGCAAGAGACAGGGGGCGGAAGGGACCCAGTACTTC
TRBJ2-3 . . TRBV7-3 CASSASEDTQYF TGTGCCAGCAGCGCTTCGGAAGATACGCAGTATTTT
TRBJ2-7 TRBD1 . TRBV7-9 CASSLTGFEQYF TGTGCCAGCAGCCTGACAGGGTTCGAGCAGTACTTC
TRBJ1-2 . . TRBV5-4 CASSFQGPGGTYGYTF TGTGCCAGCAGCTTTCAGGGGCCCGGGGGTACCTATGGCTACACCTTC
TRBJ2-3 . . TRBV5-4 CASSLAGVPDTQYF TGTGCCAGCAGCTTGGCGGGAGTCCCAGATACGCAGTATTTT
TRBJ1-2 . once TRBV5-1 CASSLDPGGYTF TGCGCCAGCAGCTTAGACCCCGGGGGCTACACCTTC
TRBJ1-4 . . TRBV5-6 CASSLAAGHEKLFF TGTGCCAGCAGCTTGGCGGCGGGACATGAAAAACTGTTTTTT
TRBJ1-2 . . TRBV4-2 CASSQGARNGYTF TGTGCCAGCAGCCAAGGGGCCCGGAATGGCTACACCTTC
TRBJ2-7 . . TRBV5-4 CASSLATGAVSYEQYF TGTGCCAGCAGCCTTGCGACGGGGGCGGTCTCCTACGAGCAGTACTTC